This T cell receptor beta chain is from a study of blood T cells in healthy people across ages (dated by TCRdb to the mid-2010s). Study-wide context: In model experiments, template switching captured roughly one uniquely barcoded TCR beta cDNA molecule for every two T cells. The study measured age-related changes in TCR beta repertoire diversity using deep sequencing normalized with unique cDNA molecular identifiers. Four age groups were formed from the donors: young (average approximately 16 years), middle-aged (approximately 41), aged (approximately 60) and long-lived (approximately 78). To avoid experimental bias, donors of different ages were spread randomly across the sequencing lanes. The study analyzed two additional independent replicas of 1 million unique cDNA reads from the same blood draw for two donors, one aged 18 to 29 and one aged 80 or older.

Overall results and qualifications from the work: The CMV infection status of donors was not known, potentially confounding age-related changes in expanded clonotypes. Conclusive comparison of naive and antigen-experienced compartments was prevented by the profiling of bulk unsorted PBMCs. Compared with the aged group, the long-lived group had more naive CD4+ T cells, fewer expanded clones and increased TCR diversity, suggesting age selection. As age increased, observed TCR beta diversity per million T cells dropped in a roughly linear way, and a significant reduction was already evident by age about 36. Estimates of total diversity based on one million sequenced T cells were considered lower bounds and underestimates. The percentage of naive T cells measured by flow cytometry correlated strongly with observed TCR beta diversity.

The approximately 40 donors, aged about 6 to 100 years, were systemically healthy Caucasian individuals from Russia. Approximately 11 milliliters of peripheral blood were drawn from each donor into EDTA-treated Vacutainer tubes. PBMCs were isolated by Ficoll-Paque density-gradient centrifugation, with at least 7 million obtained per sample. Trizol reagent was used to extract total RNA from PBMCs, with at least 5.5 micrograms per sample. Naive CD45RAhigh/CD27high T cell percentages were measured by flow cytometry on a PBMC aliquot from every donor. To note about this clonotype: What this receptor recognizes is not known. Base quality data are lacking; no much larger clone is found one base away.

The protocol used for the library was 5' RACE. The data were produced on an Illumina HiSeq 2500. A second roughly 6 to 11 cycle PCR used a sample-barcoded 5' primer and a J-beta primer mix. A unique molecular identifier was introduced onto each TCR beta cDNA molecule by a template-switch 5' adaptor carrying 12 random nucleotides. Each sample yielded at least 2.5 million CDR3-containing paired-end reads. All of the RNA was converted into first-strand cDNA using the Mint cDNA synthesis kit, with a TRBC-specific oligonucleotide serving as the primer. All cDNA was treated with uracil-DNA glycosylase and then went through a first 18-cycle PCR with the universal primers M1SS and BC2_uni_R. The study's own analysis went as follows. For normalization, 1 million high-quality reads were randomly selected from each sample, with every read carrying a distinct molecular identifier. Instead of being binned into consensus sequences, reads with shared molecular identifiers were discarded. MiTCR, with a Q25 quality threshold and the strictest error-elimination algorithm, was used for CDR3 identification, clonotype clustering and error correction. A nonparametric unseen species model using Euler transformation provided a lower-bound estimate of total TCR beta diversity. The raw public data were reprocessed by TCRdb itself: fastp quality trimming at Q25, MiXCR clonotype calling, in-frame beta chains only. Every CDR3 protein is listed once, alongside the most common genes and DNA of its rows. The authors' filters were not applied to this entry. For this sample the table gives around 1,700,000 distinct CDR3 sequences, of which over 25% were detected only once. The ten largest account for 7.7% of the sample.

V drops 8 bases and J drops 4 bases, leaving 15 bases in between. The CDR3 contains 13 residues, cysteine and phenylalanine counted. Only the CDR3 part of the read is kept: 39 bases, read in frame from the first base. This TCR derives from a woman in her thirties in good health. The sequencing sample was made of blood. The chain is made from TRBV12-3 or TRBV12-4 and TRBJ2-7; the D segment is perhaps TRBD1 or TRBD2, each sharing 5 matched bases. This receptor carries the CDR3 CASGLGERYEQYF. At the DNA level, the sequence is TGTGCCAGCGGCTTGGGGGAGCGGTACGAGCAGTACTTC.